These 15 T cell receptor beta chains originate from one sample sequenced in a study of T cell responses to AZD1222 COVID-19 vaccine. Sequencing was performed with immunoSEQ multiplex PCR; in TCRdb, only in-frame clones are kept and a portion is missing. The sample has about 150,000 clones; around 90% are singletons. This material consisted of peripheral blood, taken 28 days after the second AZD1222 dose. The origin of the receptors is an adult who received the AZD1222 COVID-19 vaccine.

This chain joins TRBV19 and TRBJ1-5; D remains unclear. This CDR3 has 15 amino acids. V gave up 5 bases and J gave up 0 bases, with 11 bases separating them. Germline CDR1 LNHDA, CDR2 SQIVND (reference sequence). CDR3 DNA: TGTGCCAGTAGTCCCGGACTGGATAGCAATCAGCCCCAGCATTTT. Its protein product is CASSPGLDSNQPQHF.

CDR3 in DNA: TGTGCCAGCAGCCCGGGGACACTTCAAGAGACCCAGTACTTC. This codes for CASSPGTLQETQYF. The rearrangement joins TRBV5-4 to TRBJ2-5; D might be TRBD1 (6 bases). Trimming left V 4 bases short and J 2 bases short, with 12 bases between. Per germline, CDR1 SGHNT and CDR2 YYREEE (reference sequence). The CDR3 contains 14 residues.

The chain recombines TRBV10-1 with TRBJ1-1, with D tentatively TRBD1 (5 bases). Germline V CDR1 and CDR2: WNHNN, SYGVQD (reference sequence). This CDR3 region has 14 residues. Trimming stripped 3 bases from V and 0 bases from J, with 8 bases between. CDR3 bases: TGCGCCAGCAGTGACCGGGGGATGAACACTGAAGCTTTCTTT. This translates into CASSDRGMNTEAFF.

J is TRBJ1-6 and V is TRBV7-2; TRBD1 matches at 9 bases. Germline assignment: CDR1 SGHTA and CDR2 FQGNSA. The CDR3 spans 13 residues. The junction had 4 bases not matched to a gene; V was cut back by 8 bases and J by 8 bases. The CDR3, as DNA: TGTGCCAGCCATCGGACAGGGGATTCACCCCTCCACTTT. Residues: CASHRTGDSPLHF.

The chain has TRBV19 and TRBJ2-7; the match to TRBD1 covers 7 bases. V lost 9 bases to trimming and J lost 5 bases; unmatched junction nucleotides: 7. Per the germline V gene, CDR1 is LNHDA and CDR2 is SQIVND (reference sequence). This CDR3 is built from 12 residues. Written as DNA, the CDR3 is TGTGCCAGCTCGCAGGGGGTCCACGAGCAGTACTTC. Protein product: CASSQGVHEQYF.

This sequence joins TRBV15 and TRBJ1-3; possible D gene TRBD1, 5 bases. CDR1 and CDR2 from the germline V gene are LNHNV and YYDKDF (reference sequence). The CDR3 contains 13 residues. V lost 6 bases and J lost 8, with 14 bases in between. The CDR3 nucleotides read TGTGCCACCAGGAACCGGGACCTTGACACCATATATTTT. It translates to CATRNRDLDTIYF.

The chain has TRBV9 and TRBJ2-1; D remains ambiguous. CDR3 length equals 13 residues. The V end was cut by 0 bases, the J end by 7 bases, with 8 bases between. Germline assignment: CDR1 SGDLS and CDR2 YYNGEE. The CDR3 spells CASSVEGWNEQFF. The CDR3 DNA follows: TGTGCCAGCAGCGTAGAGGGATGGAATGAGCAGTTCTTC.

CDR3 loop: CASGTGRGETQYF. CDR3 nucleotides: TGTGCCAGCGGGACAGGGAGGGGAGAGACCCAGTACTTC. This chain links TRBV2 with TRBJ2-5; TRBD1 matches 9 bases. This CDR3 is built from 13 residues. V lost 8 bases to trimming and J lost 4 bases; unmatched junction nucleotides: 5. Germline CDR1 and CDR2: SNHLY and FYNNEI.

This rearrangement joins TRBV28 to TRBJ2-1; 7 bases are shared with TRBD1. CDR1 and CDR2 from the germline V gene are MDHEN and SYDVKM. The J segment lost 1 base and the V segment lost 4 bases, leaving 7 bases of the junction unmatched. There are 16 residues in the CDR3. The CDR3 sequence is CASSSVLTGSYNEQFF. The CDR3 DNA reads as TGTGCCAGCAGTTCAGTTTTGACAGGGTCCTACAATGAGCAGTTCTTC. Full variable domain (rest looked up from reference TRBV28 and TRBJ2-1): DVKVTQSSRYLVKRTGEKVFLECVQDMDHENMFWYRQDPGLGLRLIYFSYDVKMKEKGDIPEGYSVSREKKERFSLILESASTNQTSMYLCASSSVLTGSYNEQFFGPGTRLTVL.

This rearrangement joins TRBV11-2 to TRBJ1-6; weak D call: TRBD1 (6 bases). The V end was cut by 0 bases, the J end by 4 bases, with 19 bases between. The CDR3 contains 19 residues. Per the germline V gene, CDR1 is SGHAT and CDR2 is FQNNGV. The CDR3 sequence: CASSLDPLLGGGYNSPLHF. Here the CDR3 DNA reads TGTGCCAGCAGCTTAGACCCCCTTTTAGGGGGAGGTTATAATTCACCCCTCCACTTT.

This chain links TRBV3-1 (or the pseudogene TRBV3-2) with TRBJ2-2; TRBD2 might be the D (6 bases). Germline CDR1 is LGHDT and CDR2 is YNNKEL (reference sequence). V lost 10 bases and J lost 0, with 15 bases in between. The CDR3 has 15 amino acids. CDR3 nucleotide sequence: TGTGCCACGAGGCCGGGACTCCCGAACACCGGGGAGCTGTTTTTT. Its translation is CATRPGLPNTGELFF.

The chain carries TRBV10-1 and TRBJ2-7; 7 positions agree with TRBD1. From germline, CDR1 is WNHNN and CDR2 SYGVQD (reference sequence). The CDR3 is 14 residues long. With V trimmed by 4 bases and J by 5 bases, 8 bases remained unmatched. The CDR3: CASSATGSRHEQYF. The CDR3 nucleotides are TGCGCCAGCAGTGCGACAGGGTCTCGTCACGAGCAGTACTTC.

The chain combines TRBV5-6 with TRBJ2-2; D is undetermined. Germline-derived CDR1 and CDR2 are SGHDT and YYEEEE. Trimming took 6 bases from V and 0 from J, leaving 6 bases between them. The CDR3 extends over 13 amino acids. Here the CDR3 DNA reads TGTGCCAGCACCTTCACGAACACCGGGGAGCTGTTTTTT. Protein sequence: CASTFTNTGELFF.

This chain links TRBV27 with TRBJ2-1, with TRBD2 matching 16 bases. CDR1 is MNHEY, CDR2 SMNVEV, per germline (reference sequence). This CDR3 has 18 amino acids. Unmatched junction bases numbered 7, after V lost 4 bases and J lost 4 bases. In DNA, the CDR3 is TGTGCCAGCAGTTCGGGACTAGCGGGGGGGCCGGGGTACAATGAGCAGTTCTTC. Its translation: CASSSGLAGGPGYNEQFF.

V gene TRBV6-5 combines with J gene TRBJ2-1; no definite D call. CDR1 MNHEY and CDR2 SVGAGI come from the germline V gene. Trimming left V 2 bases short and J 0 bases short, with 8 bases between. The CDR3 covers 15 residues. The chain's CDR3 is CASSYMTNSYNEQFF. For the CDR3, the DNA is TGTGCCAGCAGTTACATGACGAACTCCTACAATGAGCAGTTCTTC.